Given below is one T cell receptor beta chain in context. The antigen it binds to is not known. No clone much larger than this one lies a single base away; base qualities are absent. This specimen comes from a study of T-cell reconstitution after alpha-beta-depleted transplantation in children (dated by TCRdb to the mid-2010s). With regard to the full study: Using TCR repertoire profiling, the study followed T-cell immune reconstitution in a quantitative way in children after TCRalphabeta/CD19-depleted allogeneic hematopoietic cell transplantation. What the work shows at the level of the full study, not this receptor alone: In some patients, the high TCRbeta diversity seen at day 60 was put down to recipient T cells and intrathymic progenitors that had survived conditioning. Over the following months the frequencies of hyperexpanded clones went down, and after one year T-cell counts and TCRbeta diversity were mostly credited to newly produced T cells. About two months after transplant, the apparently early recovery of alphabetaT-cell counts reportedly depended on just several hundred clones that had expanded rapidly and came from non-depleted graft cells.

The library was made by PCR. These reads were obtained on an Illumina HiSeq 2500. Molecular barcoding was employed in the preparation of TCR libraries, with unique molecular identifiers being used to normalize TCRbeta repertoire quantification. The raw public reads went through TCRdb reprocessing: fastp at Q25, MiXCR clone calling, in-frame beta chains kept. A single entry per CDR3 protein holds the most common genes and DNA from its merged rows. Present in this sample are some 260,000 distinct CDR3 sequences, roughly a quarter of which were seen just once. Under 5.5% of the sample goes to the ten largest clones. Per the germline V gene (reference sequence), SGHKS is the CDR1 and YYEKEE is the CDR2. The CDR3 sequence holds 15 residues, the cysteine and phenylalanine included. The CDR3 DNA has 45 bases and is translated from base 1. Germline trimming amounts to 5 bases on V and 7 bases on J, with 12 as the count of junction bases outside the gene matches.

What this sample's treatment or condition label stands for: allogeneic hematopoietic cell transplantation with graft depleted of TCRalphabeta T cells and CD19 B cells. TCRalphabeta/CD19-depleted allogeneic hematopoietic cell grafts were given to the transplant recipients, all of whom were children. The clonotype comes from a female patient between 2 and 15 years old who had a stem cell transplant for congenital amegakaryocytic thrombocytopenia, so the T cells may come from the graft donor. Sequences were derived from PBMCs, mostly from graft donor cells, sampled 360 days after TCRalphabeta/CD19-depleted stem cell transplant. Recombination connected TRBV5-5 to TRBJ2-1; TRBD1 aligns with 7 central bases. The CDR3 sequence is CASRLDRVWPNEQFF. The DNA sequence is given as TGTGCCAGCAGGTTAGACAGGGTTTGGCCGAATGAGCAGTTCTTC.